Below, 32 T cell receptor beta chains from the same sample are listed, as sequenced in a study of blood T cell repertoires in COVID-19. Profiled with immunoSEQ multiplex PCR; TCRdb holds only in-frame clones, not every one. Found here are hundreds of thousands of clones, around nine tenths of them singletons; the top ten hold approximately 6.2%. The sequenced material came from peripheral blood. The receptor set was obtained from a man aged 55 to 69 who had recovered from COVID-19.

Points on this clone: Different DNA sequences within this sample yield the same CDR3. The chain carries TRBV5-1 and TRBJ2-5; 7 nucleotides agree with TRBD1. The CDR3 has 14 amino acids. The V gene end was trimmed by 0 bases and the J gene end by 5 bases; junction bases not matched to a gene: 4. The V gene's germline CDR1 is SGHRS and CDR2 YFSETQ. CDR3 residues: CASSLGQGRETQYF. CDR3 DNA sequence: TGCGCCAGCAGCTTGGGACAGGGTCGCGAGACCCAGTACTTC.

The chain links TRBV5-4 to TRBJ2-7; D not resolved. The germline V gene has CDR1 SGHNT and CDR2 YYREEE (reference sequence). The CDR3 runs 14 residues. V was trimmed by 4 bases and J by 0 bases, leaving 11 bases between them. Here the CDR3 DNA reads TGTGCCAGCAGCGGTTCGAGAAACTCCTACGAGCAGTACTTC. Translating it yields CASSGSRNSYEQYF.

The chain is built from TRBV28 and TRBJ2-1, with D perhaps matching TRBD2 (6 bases). Germline assignment: CDR1 MDHEN and CDR2 SYDVKM. The length of the CDR3 is 13 residues. Trimming pared 4 bases from V and 9 bases from J, leaving 13 bases between. The chain's CDR3 is CASSWLSGGEQFF. CDR3 sequence (DNA): TGTGCCAGCAGTTGGCTTTCCGGGGGTGAGCAGTTCTTC. Drawing the rest from reference TRBV28 and TRBJ2-1, the complete variable domain is DVKVTQSSRYLVKRTGEKVFLECVQDMDHENMFWYRQDPGLGLRLIYFSYDVKMKEKGDIPEGYSVSREKKERFSLILESASTNQTSMYLCASSWLSGGEQFFGPGTRLTVL.

V gene TRBV24-1 combines with J gene TRBJ1-2; D might be TRBD1 (6 bases). Trimming removed 4 bases from V and 0 bases from J, with 11 bases in between. CDR1 is KGHDR, CDR2 SFDVKD, per germline. The CDR3 totals 15 residues. The CDR3 DNA reads TGTGCCACCAGTGACCGCGGACAGCCTAACTATGGCTACACCTTC. Its translation: CATSDRGQPNYGYTF.

This chain links TRBV7-9 with TRBJ1-4; TRBD1 aligns across 9 bases. The CDR3 has 16 amino acids. The germline V gene encodes CDR1 SEHNR and CDR2 FQNEAQ (reference sequence). Germline trimming cut 5 bases from V and 5 bases from J; bases unmatched to any gene: 9. CDR3 nucleotides: TGTGCCAGCAGCCCCCTCCATGGACAGGGGAATGAAAAACTGTTTTTT. It codes for CASSPLHGQGNEKLFF.

As for this clone: Other nucleotide sequences in the sample specify the same CDR3. The chain combines TRBV7-2 with TRBJ2-2; tentative D call: TRBD1 (5 bases). V was cut by 4 bases and J by 2 bases, with 8 bases left in between. Germline CDR1 is SGHTA and CDR2 is FQGNSA. The CDR3 runs to 14 residues. The CDR3 loop is CASSYQGNTGELFF. The CDR3 nucleotides read TGTGCCAGCAGCTATCAGGGCAACACCGGGGAGCTGTTTTTT.

V is TRBV25-1 and J is TRBJ1-4, with TRBD1 identical over 7 bases. CDR1 and CDR2 (germline): MGHDK, SYGVNS. The trim removed 1 base at V and 8 bases at J, leaving 7 bases unmatched. CDR3 length: 15 amino acids. The CDR3 region has the DNA TGTGCCAGCAGTGAATGGGCAGGGGGGAAGGAAAAACTGTTTTTT. Protein sequence: CASSEWAGGKEKLFF.

The chain joins TRBV3-1 (or the pseudogene TRBV3-2) to TRBJ1-3, with no clear D. Germline CDR1 reads LGHDT; CDR2 reads YNNKEL (reference sequence). The ends were cut back, 1 base at V and 3 bases at J, with 7 bases in the middle. The CDR3 has 14 amino acids. The CDR3 region has the DNA TGTGCCAGCAGCCAAGGCACTCGTGGAAACACCATATATTTT. It translates to CASSQGTRGNTIYF.

V is TRBV12-2 and J is TRBJ1-4; the DNA was not compared with TRBD1, the D call given in the table. TRBV12-2 is shown as a pseudogene. CDR3 size: 18 residues. CDR3 residues: CASRLCLGTGTTNEKLFF. The CDR3 region has the DNA TGTGCAAGTCGCTTATGTCTAGGGACAGGGACAACTAATGAAAAACTGTTTTTT.

The chain has TRBV3-1 (or the pseudogene TRBV3-2) and TRBJ2-7; TRBD2 matches at 8 bases. The germline gives CDR1 LGHDT, CDR2 YNNKEL (reference sequence). The CDR3 has 15 residues. V shed 3 bases and J 5 bases; nucleotides not matched to a gene: 9. CDR3 coding DNA: TGTGCCAGCAGCCAGAGGGGCGGGAGGTTCGACGAGCAGTACTTC. It translates to CASSQRGGRFDEQYF.

V gene TRBV29-1 combines with J gene TRBJ2-5; TRBD2 aligns across 13 bases. The CDR3 is 13 residues long. J gave up 4 bases and V 4 bases, and 0 bases lay outside the gene matches. The germline V gene has CDR1 SQVTM and CDR2 ANQGSEA. CDR3 sequence: CSVGTSGGETQYF. CDR3 DNA: TGCAGCGTTGGGACTAGCGGGGGAGAGACCCAGTACTTC.

This clone was counted between two and nine times. CDR3 DNA sequence: TGTGCCACCAGCAGAGATTACCAGGGATCGAACACTGAAGCTTTCTTT. Its translation: CATSRDYQGSNTEAFF. The chain has TRBV15 and TRBJ1-1, with D perhaps TRBD1 (5 bases). CDR3 length: 16 residues. V was trimmed by 0 bases and J by 1 base, leaving 12 bases between them. Germline V gives CDR1 LNHNV, CDR2 YYDKDF (reference sequence). Using reference TRBV15 and TRBJ1-1 for the parts outside the CDR3, the full variable domain is DAMVIQNPRYQVTQFGKPVTLSCSQTLNHNVMYWYQQKSSQAPKLLFHYYDKDFNNEADTPDNFQSRRPNTSFCFLDIRSPGLGDTAMYLCATSRDYQGSNTEAFFGQGTRLTVV.

The chain links TRBV5-1 to TRBJ1-2; D is undetermined. Trimming cost V 2 bases and J 0 bases, with 8 bases left between them. The CDR3 sequence is 14 residues long. Germline lookup yields CDR1 SGHRS and CDR2 YFSETQ. CDR3 sequence reads: CASSLDGTNYGYTF. The CDR3 bases are TGCGCCAGCAGCTTAGACGGGACTAACTATGGCTACACCTTC.

The chain has TRBV19 and TRBJ1-4; 8 bases are a match to TRBD1. The ends lost 5 bases at V and 5 bases at J; junction bases unmatched: 7. CDR3 length equals 15 residues. Germline CDR1 LNHDA, CDR2 SQIVND (reference sequence). CDR3 coding DNA: TGTGCCAGTAGTCCCGACAGGGGAAAGAATGAAAAACTGTTTTTT. Translation: CASSPDRGKNEKLFF.

The rearrangement joins TRBV19 to TRBJ1-1, with D possibly being TRBD1 (6 bases). Trimming cost V 7 bases and J 10 bases, with 13 bases left between them. The CDR3 has 11 residues. The germline V gene encodes CDR1 LNHDA and CDR2 SQIVND (reference sequence). The CDR3: CASIYRDAAFF. The CDR3, as DNA: TGTGCCAGTATTTACAGGGACGCAGCTTTCTTT.

The CDR3 DNA is TGCGCCAGCAGCCGAGGACTTCTAATCACAGATACGCAGTATTTT. It is translated as CASSRGLLITDTQYF. The chain recombines TRBV5-1 with TRBJ2-3; possible D gene TRBD2, 5 bases. Germline values: CDR1 SGHRS, CDR2 YFSETQ. The CDR3 is made up of 15 amino acids. Trimming took 4 bases from V and 2 from J, leaving 14 bases between them. Filled out from reference TRBV5-1 and TRBJ2-3, the complete variable domain reads KAGVTQTPRYLIKTRGQQVTLSCSPISGHRSVSWYQQTPGQGLQFLFEYFSETQRNKGNFPGRFSGRQFSNSRSEMNVSTLELGDSALYLCASSRGLLITDTQYFGPGTRLTVL.

This rearrangement joins TRBV6-5 to TRBJ2-1, with D possibly TRBD1 on 8 matching bases. The CDR3 has 13 residues. V lost 6 bases to trimming and J lost 15 bases, with 21 bases between them. The germline CDR1 and CDR2 sequences are MNHEY and SVGAGI. CDR3 region: CASSGQGGGVWFF. In DNA form, the CDR3 reads TGTGCCAGCAGCGGACAGGGAGGGGGGGTATGGTTCTTC.

The J gene is TRBJ2-7, the V gene TRBV10-3; 10 bases agree with TRBD2. Looked up from germline, CDR1 is ENHRY and CDR2 is SYGVKD. Trimming removed 11 bases from V and 6 bases from J; junction bases left unmatched: 19. The CDR3 contains 16 residues. In DNA form, the CDR3 reads TGTGCCGCCGGACAGGGTACTAGCGGGACTCCCTCCGAGCAGTACTTC. Translated: CAAGQGTSGTPSEQYF.

V gene TRBV6-5 combines with J gene TRBJ2-2, with TRBD1 matching over 12 bases. The CDR3 is 15 amino acids. The germline V gene has CDR1 MNHEY and CDR2 SVGAGI. Trimming cost V 5 bases and J 7 bases; bases outside gene matches: 5. The CDR3: CASSRDRGLGGELFF. CDR3 bases: TGTGCCAGCAGTCGGGACAGGGGGCTCGGCGGGGAGCTGTTTTTT.

This chain connects TRBV28 to TRBJ1-4, with 9 bases that match TRBD1. The CDR3 consists of 18 residues. Germline loops: CDR1 MDHEN, CDR2 SYDVKM. V gave up 8 bases and J gave up 4 bases; unmatched junction bases: 17. The CDR3 here is CASGPYRGQRSLNEKLFF. CDR3 DNA sequence: TGTGCCAGCGGCCCGTACAGGGGGCAGCGCTCGCTTAATGAAAAACTGTTTTTT.

V gene TRBV18 combines with J gene TRBJ2-5; 7 positions agree with TRBD2. The CDR3 spans 16 residues. Germline loops: CDR1 KGHSH, CDR2 LQKENI. V lost 6 bases, J lost 0 bases, and 10 bases stayed unmatched. In DNA, the CDR3 is TGTGCCAGCTCCCTAAACGCGCTAGCGGACCAAGAGACCCAGTACTTC. This encodes CASSLNALADQETQYF.

This rearrangement joins TRBV25-1 to TRBJ2-1; 8 nucleotides match TRBD2. The ends lost 5 bases at V and 4 bases at J; junction bases unmatched: 4. From germline, CDR1 is MGHDK and CDR2 SYGVNS. CDR3 size: 14 residues. The CDR3 spells CASSRREGYNEQFF. The CDR3 DNA sequence: TGTGCCAGCAGTAGACGGGAGGGTTACAATGAGCAGTTCTTC.

The V call is TRBV5-1, the J call TRBJ2-3, with 12 bases fitting TRBD1. The CDR3 runs to 16 residues. Trimming cost V 4 bases and J 2 bases; bases outside gene matches: 5. Germline CDR1 SGHRS, CDR2 YFSETQ. CDR3 region: CASSGTGGSITDTQYF. CDR3 DNA: TGCGCCAGCAGCGGGACAGGGGGCTCAATCACAGATACGCAGTATTTT.

The V call is TRBV12-5, the J call TRBJ1-1, with D unresolved. CDR1 and CDR2 (germline): LGHNT, FRNRAP. V shed 0 bases and J shed 4 bases, with 21 bases lying between them. The CDR3 spans 18 residues. CDR3 DNA sequence: TGTGCTAGTGGTTTGGTACACGGCCTCGGAGGGCGTACCACTGAAGCTTTCTTT. It specifies CASGLVHGLGGRTTEAFF.

The chain uses TRBV5-1 and TRBJ2-1, with D possibly TRBD2 on 6 matching bases. The CDR3 is made up of 16 amino acids. The V end lost 4 bases, the J end lost 0 bases, and 14 bases lay between the germline ends. Germline CDR1 reads SGHRS; CDR2 reads YFSETQ. The CDR3 coding sequence is TGCGCCAGCAGCCTCCGGGACTCGAGCTCCTACAATGAGCAGTTCTTC. This codes for CASSLRDSSSYNEQFF.

The genes are TRBV28 and TRBJ1-2; a possible D gene is TRBD1 (5 bases). The CDR3 extends over 11 amino acids. Trimming shortened V by 3 bases and J by 7 bases, and 6 bases separated the two germline ends. Per germline, CDR1 MDHEN and CDR2 SYDVKM. Written as DNA, the CDR3 is TGTGCCAGCAGTTTGGGGCTTGGCTACACCTTC. Translation: CASSLGLGYTF.

V usage is TRBV18 and J usage is TRBJ1-4; D uncertain. The germline CDR1 and CDR2 sequences are KGHSH and LQKENI. The CDR3 spans 14 residues. The V end was cut by 2 bases, the J end by 8 bases, with 12 bases between. CDR3 region: CASSPDPGKEKLFF. CDR3 bases: TGTGCCAGCTCACCAGACCCCGGGAAAGAAAAACTGTTTTTT.

The CDR3 here is CASSERQMNTEAFF. The CDR3 DNA sequence: TGTGCCAGCAGTGAGAGGCAGATGAACACTGAAGCTTTCTTT. This sequence joins TRBV2 and TRBJ1-1; D is unresolved. The germline V gene has CDR1 SNHLY and CDR2 FYNNEI. V was cut by 3 bases and J by 0 bases, with 8 bases left in between. CDR3 length equals 14 residues.

At least ten counts were recorded for this clone. The chain employs TRBV5-8 and TRBJ1-5; TRBD1 is a possible D gene (5 bases). CDR1 is SGHTS and CDR2 is YDEGEE in the germline V gene. This CDR3 has 13 amino acids. V was shortened by 1 base and J by 7 bases, with 9 bases between the two germline ends. The CDR3 nucleotides read TGTGCCAGCAGCTTGTTCGGGGGACAGCCCCAGCATTTT. As protein: CASSLFGGQPQHF.

CDR3 sequence (DNA): TGTGCCAGCAGGGAACAGGGAAACGAAAAACTGTTTTTT. Protein: CASREQGNEKLFF. The genes are TRBV2 and TRBJ1-4; a weak D match, TRBD1 (6 bases). V shed 6 bases and J shed 8 bases, with 13 bases lying between them. Germline V gives CDR1 SNHLY, CDR2 FYNNEI. The CDR3 loop spans 13 amino acids. The full variable domain, its missing parts supplied by reference TRBV2 and TRBJ1-4, is EPEVTQTPSHQVTQMGQEVILRCVPISNHLYFYWYRQILGQKVEFLVSFYNNEISEKSEIFDDQFSVERPDGSNFTLKIRSTKLEDSAMYFCASREQGNEKLFFGSGTQLSVL.

This rearrangement joins TRBV6-5 to TRBJ1-1, with D possibly TRBD1 on 5 matching bases. The CDR3 runs 14 residues. Germline V gives CDR1 MNHEY, CDR2 SVGAGI. Trimming took 5 bases from V and 3 from J, leaving 13 bases between them. CDR3 DNA: TGTGCCAGCAGTCCTCCTGGGGCATACACTGAAGCTTTCTTT. The encoded protein is CASSPPGAYTEAFF.

The chain uses TRBV16 and TRBJ1-5, with D maybe TRBD1 (5 bases). Germline values: CDR1 KGHSY, CDR2 FQNENV. The CDR3 loop spans 12 amino acids. V lost 6 bases and J lost 9, with 12 bases in between. The CDR3 DNA is TGTGCCAGCAGGGGGCCTTCTGGGCCCCAGCATTTT. Amino acid sequence: CASRGPSGPQHF.